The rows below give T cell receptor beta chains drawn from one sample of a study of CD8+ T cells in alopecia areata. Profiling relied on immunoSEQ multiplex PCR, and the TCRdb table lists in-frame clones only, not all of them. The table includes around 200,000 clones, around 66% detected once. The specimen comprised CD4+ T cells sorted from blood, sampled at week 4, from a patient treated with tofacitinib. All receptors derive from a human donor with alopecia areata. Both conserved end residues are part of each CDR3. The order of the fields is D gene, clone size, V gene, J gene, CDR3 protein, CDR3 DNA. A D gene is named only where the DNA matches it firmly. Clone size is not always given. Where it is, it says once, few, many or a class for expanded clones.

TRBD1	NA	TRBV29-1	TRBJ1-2	CSVEGGDRVHGYTF	TGCAGCGTTGAAGGGGGGGACAGGGTTCATGGCTACACCTTC
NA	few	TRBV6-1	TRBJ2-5	CASSRDSPGAQYF	TGTGCCAGCAGTCGGGACTCGCCGGGGGCCCAGTACTTC
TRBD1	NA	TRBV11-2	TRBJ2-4	CASSPPVTGGAIQYF	TGTGCCAGCAGCCCCCCGGTGACAGGGGGGGCCATTCAGTACTTC
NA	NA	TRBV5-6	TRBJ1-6	CASSLDGVNNSPLHF	TGTGCCAGCAGCTTGGATGGGGTTAACAATTCACCCCTCCACTTT
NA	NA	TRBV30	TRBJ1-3	CAWSAGRGNTIYF	TGTGCCTGGAGTGCGGGGAGAGGAAACACCATATATTTT
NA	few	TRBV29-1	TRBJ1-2	CSERRYNYGYTF	TGCAGCGAACGAAGGTATAACTATGGCTACACCTTC
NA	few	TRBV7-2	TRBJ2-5	CASSLPAPETQYF	TGTGCCAGCAGCTTGCCGGCCCCCGAGACCCAGTACTTC
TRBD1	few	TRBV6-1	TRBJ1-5	CASGGQNNQPQHF	TGTGCTTCAGGGGGTCAGAACAATCAGCCCCAGCATTTT
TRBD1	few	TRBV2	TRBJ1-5	CASRGDRIGSGNQPQHF	TGTGCCAGCAGGGGGGACAGGATAGGAAGCGGCAATCAGCCCCAGCATTTT
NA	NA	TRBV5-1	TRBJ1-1	CASSTSEGDAFF	NA
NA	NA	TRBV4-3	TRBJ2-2	CASSQAFGNTGELFF	TGCGCCAGCAGCCAAGCGTTCGGGAACACCGGGGAGCTGTTTTTT
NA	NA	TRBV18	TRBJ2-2	CASSPQGTLDTGELFF	TGTGCCAGCTCACCACAGGGGACCTTGGACACCGGGGAGCTGTTTTTT
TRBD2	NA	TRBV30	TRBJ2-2	CACLAGGAGELFF	TGTGCCTGTCTAGCGGGGGGGGCCGGGGAGCTGTTTTTT
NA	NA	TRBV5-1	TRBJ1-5	CASSLVQGPGQPQHF	TGCGCCAGCAGCTTGGTACAGGGCCCCGGACAGCCCCAGCATTTT
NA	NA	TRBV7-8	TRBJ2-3	CASSSRRDTDTQYF	TGTGCCAGCAGCTCTAGAAGGGACACAGATACGCAGTATTTT
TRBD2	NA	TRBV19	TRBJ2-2	CASSPGLAEPGELFF	TGTGCCAGTAGTCCAGGACTAGCTGAGCCCGGGGAGCTGTTTTTT
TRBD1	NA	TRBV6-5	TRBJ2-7	CASRRTGGEQYF	TGTGCCAGCAGACGGACAGGGGGTGAGCAGTACTTC
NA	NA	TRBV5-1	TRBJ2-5	CASNLQETQYF	TGCGCCAGCAACCTCCAAGAGACCCAGTACTTC
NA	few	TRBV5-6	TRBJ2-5	CASSLRSGLGVETQYF	TGTGCCAGCAGCTTGAGAAGTGGCCTCGGGGTGGAGACCCAGTACTTC
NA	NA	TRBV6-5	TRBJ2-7	CASGDGGSYEQYF	TGTGCCAGCGGGGACGGAGGGTCCTACGAGCAGTACTTC
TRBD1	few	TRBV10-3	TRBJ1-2	CAISADRDNGYTF	TGTGCCATCAGTGCAGACAGGGACAATGGCTACACCTTC
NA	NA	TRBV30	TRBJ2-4	CAWGGRNIQYF	TGTGCCTGGGGAGGCAGGAACATTCAGTACTTC
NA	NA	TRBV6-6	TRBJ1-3	CASQHPNSGNTIYF	TGTGCCAGCCAGCATCCTAACTCTGGAAACACCATATATTTT
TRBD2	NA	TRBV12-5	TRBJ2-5	CASPGLARVGETQYF	TGTGCTAGTCCCGGACTAGCCCGGGTCGGGGAGACCCAGTACTTC
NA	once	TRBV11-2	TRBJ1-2	CASSFGTYGYTF	TGTGCCAGCAGCTTCGGGACTTATGGCTACACCTTC
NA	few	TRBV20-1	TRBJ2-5	CSASPTQTQYF	TGCAGTGCTAGTCCGACCCAGACCCAGTACTTC
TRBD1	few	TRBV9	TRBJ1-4	CASSSRQGWNEKLFF	TGTGCCAGCAGCTCTCGACAGGGATGGAATGAAAAACTGTTTTTT
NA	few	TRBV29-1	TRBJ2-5	CSEGWYTSGTQETQYF	TGCAGCGAGGGGTGGTATACGTCAGGGACCCAAGAGACCCAGTACTTC
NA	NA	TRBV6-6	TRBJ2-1	CASTSHYNEQFF	TGTGCCAGCACGTCCCACTACAATGAGCAGTTCTTC
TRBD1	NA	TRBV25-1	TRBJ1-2	CASSETGGRDGYTF	TGTGCCAGCAGTGAAACAGGGGGACGGGATGGCTACACCTTC
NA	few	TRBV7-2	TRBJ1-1	CASSPKAGKMNTEAFF	TGTGCCAGCAGCCCCAAAGCGGGAAAAATGAACACTGAAGCTTTCTTT
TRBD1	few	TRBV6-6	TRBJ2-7	CASSSAVGTGSSEQYF	TGTGCCAGCAGTTCGGCGGTCGGGACAGGGTCGTCCGAGCAGTACTTC
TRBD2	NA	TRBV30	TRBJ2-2	CAWSRSGENTGELFF	TGTGCCTGGAGTCGCAGCGGGGAAAACACCGGGGAGCTGTTTTTT
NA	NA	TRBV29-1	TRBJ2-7	CSGRGCPYEQYF	TGCAGCGGTCGGGGGTGCCCCTACGAGCAGTACTTC
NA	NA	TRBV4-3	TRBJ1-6	CASSQDRLEALHF	TGCGCCAGCAGCCAAGATCGTCTCGAAGCCCTCCACTTT
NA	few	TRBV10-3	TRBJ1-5	CAISELGGDQPQHF	TGTGCCATCAGTGAGCTGGGAGGGGATCAGCCCCAGCATTTT
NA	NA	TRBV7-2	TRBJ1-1	CASSLKFGTVNTEAFF	TGTGCCAGCAGCCTCAAATTTGGTACCGTGAACACTGAAGCTTTCTTT
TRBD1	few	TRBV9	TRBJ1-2	CASSVGTGEDGYTF	TGTGCCAGCAGCGTAGGGACAGGGGAGGATGGCTACACCTTC
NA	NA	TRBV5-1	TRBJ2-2	CASSFSTGELFF	TGCGCCAGCAGCTTCAGCACCGGGGAGCTGTTTTTT
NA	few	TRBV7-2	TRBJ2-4	CASTQLANLAKNIQYF	TGTGCCAGCACTCAGCTGGCTAACCTAGCCAAAAACATTCAGTACTTC
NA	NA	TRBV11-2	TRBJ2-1	CASSQVQGYNEQFF	TGTGCCAGCAGCCAAGTACAGGGTTACAATGAGCAGTTCTTC
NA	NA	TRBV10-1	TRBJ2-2	CASSESGRGRDTGELFF	TGCGCCAGCAGTGAGTCGGGCCGGGGGCGTGACACCGGGGAGCTGTTTTTT